This is a list of T cell receptor beta chains from one sample in a study of blood T cells in healthy people across ages. TCRdb re-called the 5' RACE reads with MiXCR, one entry per CDR3 protein. This table has roughly 560,000 distinct CDR3 sequences, under 30% appearing once. In addition, the sample was reused for a study of T cells of mothers and their children.

Sequencing input: blood. The receptors shown here come from a boy aged 5-17 years in good health. Both conserved end residues are part of each CDR3. A D gene is named only where the DNA matches it firmly. Size values are once, few and many counts, or a class for expanded clones, and some rows have none.

v_call: TRBV20-1; clone_size: .; d_call: .; j_call: TRBJ1-1; cdr3_nt: TGCAGTGCTAGAGACCCTAGGGGACCGCTGAACACTGAAGCTTTCTTT; cdr3_aa: CSARDPRGPLNTEAFF
v_call: TRBV9; clone_size: once; d_call: .; j_call: TRBJ2-1; cdr3_nt: TGTGCCAGTGGGGGGACTGGCCTTATTGAGCAGTTCTTC; cdr3_aa: CASGGTGLIEQFF
v_call: TRBV28; clone_size: few; d_call: .; j_call: TRBJ2-4; cdr3_nt: TGTGCCAGCAGTTTAACTCTTGGTCTCGGCCGACCAATAGCCAAAAACATTCAGTACTTC; cdr3_aa: CASSLTLGLGRPIAKNIQYF
v_call: TRBV4-3; clone_size: once; d_call: .; j_call: TRBJ2-1; cdr3_nt: TGCGCCAGCAGCCAGGTCTGGGGGGCGTACAATGAGCAGTTCTTC; cdr3_aa: CASSQVWGAYNEQFF
v_call: TRBV11-2; clone_size: few; d_call: TRBD1; j_call: TRBJ2-7; cdr3_nt: TGTGCCAGCAGCTTAGATTTAGGGACAGGGTCCTACGAGCAGTACTTC; cdr3_aa: CASSLDLGTGSYEQYF
v_call: TRBV10-3; clone_size: many; d_call: TRBD1; j_call: TRBJ1-4; cdr3_nt: TGTGCCATCAGTGAGTCCGGGACAGGTGGCGAAAAACTGTTTTTT; cdr3_aa: CAISESGTGGEKLFF
v_call: TRBV7-2; clone_size: .; d_call: TRBD2; j_call: TRBJ2-5; cdr3_nt: TGTGCCAGCAGCTTATACGCGTCCGGGAGGGCCCGAGAGACCCAGTACTTC; cdr3_aa: CASSLYASGRARETQYF
v_call: TRBV5-5; clone_size: .; d_call: TRBD1; j_call: TRBJ1-5; cdr3_nt: TGTGCCAGCAGATTCCGGGACAGTGTTAGCAATCAGCCCCAGCATTTT; cdr3_aa: CASRFRDSVSNQPQHF
v_call: TRBV4-1; clone_size: .; d_call: .; j_call: TRBJ2-1; cdr3_nt: TGCGCCAGCAGCCAAGATGGGGTTTCGTATGAGCAGTTCTTC; cdr3_aa: CASSQDGVSYEQFF
v_call: TRBV18; clone_size: few; d_call: TRBD1; j_call: TRBJ2-2; cdr3_nt: TGTGCCAGCTCACCAATGACAGGGGCCGGGGAGCTGTTTTTT; cdr3_aa: CASSPMTGAGELFF
v_call: TRBV6-1; clone_size: .; d_call: TRBD2; j_call: TRBJ2-1; cdr3_nt: TGTGCCAGCAGCTCCGATGGACTAGCGGGAGTAGCCTTAACAAATGAGCAGTTCTTC; cdr3_aa: CASSSDGLAGVALTNEQFF
v_call: TRBV6-2/TRBV6-3; clone_size: few; d_call: .; j_call: TRBJ1-2; cdr3_nt: TGTGCCAGCAGTTACCCCAAGCCGACCGTCTATGGCTACACCTTC; cdr3_aa: CASSYPKPTVYGYTF
v_call: TRBV10-3; clone_size: few; d_call: .; j_call: TRBJ2-5; cdr3_nt: TGTGCCATCAGTAGGACAGATCAAGAGACCCAGTACTTC; cdr3_aa: CAISRTDQETQYF
v_call: TRBV4-3; clone_size: .; d_call: TRBD1; j_call: TRBJ1-1; cdr3_nt: TGCGCCAGCAGCCAAGATTGGTCAGGGGGATATGGCACTGAAGCTTTCTTT; cdr3_aa: CASSQDWSGGYGTEAFF
v_call: TRBV6-2/TRBV6-3; clone_size: few; d_call: .; j_call: TRBJ1-3; cdr3_nt: TGTGCCAGCAGCCGTCCCGGGACGGGTGCCTCTGGAAACACCATATATTTT; cdr3_aa: CASSRPGTGASGNTIYF
v_call: TRBV9; clone_size: few; d_call: TRBD1; j_call: TRBJ1-6; cdr3_nt: TGTGCCAGCAGCCTCCGACAGGGTAAATCACCCCTCCACTTT; cdr3_aa: CASSLRQGKSPLHF
v_call: TRBV27; clone_size: few; d_call: .; j_call: TRBJ2-7; cdr3_nt: TGTGCCAGCCATGCCGGGGGACTGGGCGAGCAGTACTTC; cdr3_aa: CASHAGGLGEQYF
v_call: TRBV7-2; clone_size: .; d_call: .; j_call: TRBJ2-3; cdr3_nt: TGTGCCAGCAGCGAAACGTGGGAAGATAAGGACGGGCCCGGGGATACGCAGTATTTT; cdr3_aa: CASSETWEDKDGPGDTQYF
v_call: TRBV28; clone_size: .; d_call: TRBD2; j_call: TRBJ2-1; cdr3_nt: TGTGCCAGCAGTTTCCGGGGGGGGTCCAATGAGCAGTTCTTC; cdr3_aa: CASSFRGGSNEQFF
v_call: TRBV6-5; clone_size: .; d_call: .; j_call: TRBJ2-1; cdr3_nt: TGTGCCAGCAGCCAAGAGGTGGTATACAATGAGCAGTTCTTC; cdr3_aa: CASSQEVVYNEQFF
v_call: TRBV16; clone_size: few; d_call: .; j_call: TRBJ2-4; cdr3_nt: TGTGCCAGCAGCCAATATCAGGGGACCCTTCTAGCCAAAAACATTCAGTACTTC; cdr3_aa: CASSQYQGTLLAKNIQYF
v_call: TRBV10-3; clone_size: few; d_call: TRBD2; j_call: TRBJ2-7; cdr3_nt: TGTGCCATCAGTGACCCTAGCGGGGTACATTCCTACGAGCAGTACTTC; cdr3_aa: CAISDPSGVHSYEQYF
v_call: TRBV27; clone_size: .; d_call: .; j_call: TRBJ1-1; cdr3_nt: TGTGCCAGCAGTCCGGGACTGGGGGGCTCGAACACTGAAGCTTTCTTT; cdr3_aa: CASSPGLGGSNTEAFF
v_call: TRBV6-2/TRBV6-3; clone_size: many; d_call: .; j_call: TRBJ2-5; cdr3_nt: TGTGCCAGCAGGAGGGAGGATCAAGAGACCCAGTACTTC; cdr3_aa: CASRREDQETQYF
v_call: TRBV18; clone_size: .; d_call: .; j_call: TRBJ1-2; cdr3_nt: TGTGCCAGCTCCCGGTCGGGAAGTGAAGGCTACACCTTC; cdr3_aa: CASSRSGSEGYTF
v_call: TRBV29-1; clone_size: few; d_call: .; j_call: TRBJ2-2; cdr3_nt: TGCAGCGTTGGGGGATCGGAGGCCGGGGAGCTGTTTTTT; cdr3_aa: CSVGGSEAGELFF